This entry lists 31 T cell receptor beta chains sequenced from one sample in a study of blood T cell repertoires in COVID-19. TCRdb's copy holds only in-frame clones and misses some; the assay was immunoSEQ multiplex PCR. The profile shows roughly 97,000 clones, around nine tenths of them singletons. The sequenced material came from peripheral blood. All receptors come from a man aged 55 to 70 with acute or convalescent COVID-19.

The chain combines TRBV12-5 with TRBJ2-1; D unresolved. In germline, CDR1 is LGHNT, CDR2 FRNRAP. With 0 bases removed from V and 2 bases from J, the gap between germline ends came to 5 bases. The CDR3 runs 14 residues. The CDR3 loop reads CASGLVRAYNEQFF. CDR3 DNA: TGTGCTAGTGGTTTGGTACGGGCCTACAATGAGCAGTTCTTC.

The chain employs TRBV6-1 and TRBJ1-5, with TRBD1 matching over 9 bases. The V and J ends lost 5 bases and 2 bases, in that order; junction bases with no gene match: 4. CDR3 length: 15 residues. Per the germline V gene, CDR1 is MNHNS and CDR2 is SASEGT. The CDR3 coding sequence is TGTGCCAGCAGTTCTTGGACAGGGGGCAATCAGCCCCAGCATTTT. This codes for CASSSWTGGNQPQHF.

The chain employs TRBV19 and TRBJ1-1; D gene unclear. Germline V gives CDR1 LNHDA, CDR2 SQIVND (reference sequence). The V gene lost 3 bases and the J gene lost 0 bases, with 11 bases spanning the gap. The length of the CDR3 is 15 residues. The CDR3: CASSIPRPMNTEAFF. Written as DNA, the CDR3 is TGTGCCAGTAGTATCCCTCGTCCTATGAACACTGAAGCTTTCTTT.

The chain links TRBV7-6 to TRBJ2-3; the D is unclear. This CDR3 is built from 11 residues. Germline V gene sequence: CDR1 SGHVS, CDR2 FNYEAQ. V lost 8 bases to trimming and J lost 8 bases, with 11 bases between them. The CDR3 spells CASGEARTQYF. CDR3 nucleotide sequence: TGTGCCAGCGGAGAGGCCCGTACGCAGTATTTT.

This clone is a singleton in its sample. The CDR3 region has the DNA TGTGCCAGCAGCCAGGGCGACTCTGGAAACACCATATATTTT. Protein product: CASSQGDSGNTIYF. V is TRBV3-1 (or the pseudogene TRBV3-2) and J is TRBJ1-3; D is ambiguous. Trimming stripped 3 bases from V and 0 bases from J, with 6 bases between. Germline V gives CDR1 LGHDT, CDR2 YNNKEL (reference sequence). CDR3 length: 14 residues.

This clone has a handful of counts. V is TRBV19 and J is TRBJ2-5; D is possibly TRBD1 (5 bases). The CDR3 loop spans 13 amino acids. Trimming left V 5 bases short and J 1 base short, with 8 bases between. The V gene's germline CDR1 is LNHDA and CDR2 SQIVND (reference sequence). The CDR3, as DNA: TGTGCCAGTAGTCCGGACACCCAAGAGACCCAGTACTTC. As protein: CASSPDTQETQYF.

This rearrangement joins TRBV23-1 to TRBJ2-5, with D tentatively TRBD2 (5 bases). TRBV23-1 is an ORF for which the function is uncertain. The CDR3 consists of 17 residues. V shed 1 base and J shed 5 bases, with 20 bases lying between them. The chain's CDR3 is CASSQFGHRELGETQYF. The CDR3 bases are TGCGCCAGCAGTCAATTTGGTCACCGGGAATTAGGGGAGACCCAGTACTTC.

The chain combines TRBV18 with TRBJ1-2, with a tentative D call TRBD1 (5 bases). V was clipped by 4 bases and J by 6 bases, with 18 bases between them. This CDR3 has 15 residues. Germline assignment: CDR1 KGHSH and CDR2 LQKENI. DNA for the CDR3: TGTGCCAGCTCACAGCTAGGGGCTGGATTAGATGGCTACACCTTC. Residues: CASSQLGAGLDGYTF.

This clone appeared a single time. This chain connects TRBV30 to TRBJ2-7; perhaps TRBD2 as D (6 bases). This CDR3 is built from 13 residues. Germline values: CDR1 GTSNPN, CDR2 SVGIG (reference sequence). Trimming pared 1 base from V and 6 bases from J, leaving 13 bases between. The CDR3 region has the DNA TGTGCCTGGAGTGGAATAGAAGCGGGCGAGCAGTACTTC. Translating gives CAWSGIEAGEQYF.

This rearrangement joins TRBV29-1 to TRBJ1-2; D gene unclear. V lost 3 bases to trimming and J lost 0 bases, with 11 bases between them. The CDR3 has 14 amino acids. Germline V gene sequence: CDR1 SQVTM, CDR2 ANQGSEA. The chain's CDR3 is CSVDSLSANYGYTF. In DNA form, the CDR3 reads TGCAGCGTTGATTCCCTAAGTGCTAACTATGGCTACACCTTC. Full variable domain (remainder filled in from reference TRBV29-1 and TRBJ1-2): SAVISQKPSRDICQRGTSLTIQCQVDSQVTMMFWYRQQPGQSLTLIATANQGSEATYESGFVIDKFPISRPNLTFSTLTVSNMSPEDSSIYLCSVDSLSANYGYTFGSGTRLTVV.

The table lists this clone with a few counts. The chain employs TRBV11-2 and TRBJ1-1; a weak D match, TRBD1 (6 bases). Germline V CDR1 and CDR2: SGHAT, FQNNGV. Between the trimmed V and J ends, which lost 5 bases and 4 bases, there was a span of 14 bases. The CDR3 totals 14 residues. As DNA, the CDR3 is TGTGCCAGCAGCGTCCGGGAAGGGGGCACTGAAGCTTTCTTT. It yields the protein CASSVREGGTEAFF.

This chain connects TRBV11-2 to TRBJ2-3, with 13 bases aligning to TRBD2. After removal of 4 bases from V and 4 bases from J, the junction contained 2 bases not matched to a gene. This CDR3 has 15 amino acids. CDR1 and CDR2 (germline): SGHAT, FQNNGV. Written as DNA, the CDR3 is TGTGCCAGCAGCTCCGGACTAGCGGGGGCAGATACGCAGTATTTT. It is translated as CASSSGLAGADTQYF.

This clone has a single count. The chain employs TRBV5-4 and TRBJ2-1, with 8 nucleotides matching TRBD1. Germline V gene sequence: CDR1 SGHNT, CDR2 YYREEE (reference sequence). This CDR3 spans 14 amino acids. With V trimmed by 3 bases and J by 10 bases, 9 bases remained unmatched. CDR3 loop: CASSSGTGHREQFF. The CDR3 bases are TGTGCCAGCAGCTCCGGGACAGGTCACCGCGAGCAGTTCTTC.

The chain joins TRBV6-6 to TRBJ1-5; tentatively, D is TRBD1 (6 bases). V was cut by 6 bases and J by 3 bases, with 30 bases left in between. The CDR3 is made up of 20 amino acids. CDR1 is MNHNY and CDR2 is SVGAGI in the germline V gene (reference sequence). In DNA form, the CDR3 reads TGTGCCAGCAGCTTCTTACCACTTTATACAGGGCCCCGAGTCAATCAGCCCCAGCATTTT. Translation gives CASSFLPLYTGPRVNQPQHF.

The genes are TRBV3-1 (or the pseudogene TRBV3-2) and TRBJ2-3, with TRBD2 matching over 13 bases. This CDR3 is 14 amino acids long. The germline gives CDR1 LGHDT, CDR2 YNNKEL (reference sequence). The ends lost 8 bases at V and 6 bases at J; junction bases unmatched: 5. CDR3: CASATSGGADTQYF. The CDR3 region has the DNA TGTGCCAGCGCTACTAGCGGGGGGGCGGATACGCAGTATTTT.

The chain carries TRBV5-1 and TRBJ2-5, with TRBD1 as a possible D gene (6 bases). This CDR3 contains 12 residues. The V gene's germline CDR1 is SGHRS and CDR2 YFSETQ. V was pared by 7 bases and J by 0 bases, with 7 bases between. The CDR3 nucleotides read TGCGCCAGCCGGGACAACCAAGAGACCCAGTACTTC. It encodes CASRDNQETQYF.

This CDR3 is CASSSPERGRTGNTIYF. CDR3 sequence (DNA): TGTGCCAGCAGTTCCCCCGAGCGGGGGCGAACTGGAAACACCATATATTTT. The J gene is TRBJ1-3, the V gene TRBV28; a weak D match, TRBD1 (6 bases). In germline, CDR1 is MDHEN, CDR2 SYDVKM. V was trimmed by 4 bases and J by 2 bases, leaving 18 bases between them. This CDR3 spans 17 amino acids.

This chain connects TRBV6-1 to TRBJ1-3; D gene ambiguous. The length of the CDR3 is 17 residues. The V end lost 0 bases, the J end lost 0 bases, and 12 bases lay between the germline ends. Germline lookup yields CDR1 MNHNS and CDR2 SASEGT. The CDR3 loop reads CASSEAGGSSSGNTIYF. The CDR3 bases are TGTGCCAGCAGTGAAGCTGGTGGCTCCAGCTCTGGAAACACCATATATTTT.

This clone was seen just once. The chain carries TRBV5-5 and TRBJ2-7, with D perhaps matching TRBD2 (5 bases). Germline V gene sequence: CDR1 SGHKS, CDR2 YYEKEE (reference sequence). The CDR3 runs to 14 residues. CDR3 sequence: CASSDVGEGFRKSV. As DNA, the CDR3 is TGTGCCAGCAGCGACGTCGGGGAAGGCTTCAGGAAATCCGTC.

The chain is built from TRBV2 and TRBJ1-3; TRBD1 matches at 7 bases. The V and J ends lost 0 bases and 4 bases, in that order; junction bases with no gene match: 18. CDR3 length equals 20 residues. The V gene's germline CDR1 is SNHLY and CDR2 FYNNEI. CDR3 amino acids: CASSEAWATGHSSGGNTIYF. The CDR3 DNA reads TGTGCCAGCAGTGAAGCCTGGGCGACAGGGCATAGTTCGGGGGGAAACACCATATATTTT.

The chain is built from TRBV5-1 and TRBJ1-2, with 9 bases fitting TRBD1. The germline V gene encodes CDR1 SGHRS and CDR2 YFSETQ. CDR3 length equals 16 residues. J gave up 4 bases and V 0 bases, and 7 bases lay outside the gene matches. CDR3: CASSLDTTGGSYGYTF. The DNA of the CDR3 is TGCGCCAGCAGCTTGGATACGACAGGGGGTTCCTATGGCTACACCTTC.

This chain connects TRBV30 to TRBJ2-2, with D tentatively TRBD2 (6 bases). The CDR3 has 14 residues. The ends were cut back, 4 bases at V and 0 bases at J, with 9 bases in the middle. Per the germline V gene, CDR1 is GTSNPN and CDR2 is SVGIG (reference sequence). CDR3 in DNA: TGTGCCTGGACCGGGACTGCGAACACCGGGGAGCTGTTTTTT. This gives the protein CAWTGTANTGELFF.

J is TRBJ2-3 and V is TRBV5-4; 12 bases map to TRBD2. The CDR3 totals 15 residues. Germline V gives CDR1 SGHNT, CDR2 YYREEE (reference sequence). V dropped 5 bases and J dropped 0; count of bases not matched to a gene: 1. The CDR3 coding sequence is TGTGCCAGCAGACTAGCGGGGGGCAGCACAGATACGCAGTATTTT. Translation: CASRLAGGSTDTQYF.

The J gene is TRBJ1-1, the V gene TRBV7-9; D uncertain. The CDR3 totals 11 residues. CDR1 is SEHNR, CDR2 FQNEAQ, per germline (reference sequence). The V end was cut by 4 bases, the J end by 4 bases, with 4 bases between. The CDR3 sequence: CASSSSTEAFF. The CDR3 region has the DNA TGTGCCAGCAGCTCCAGCACTGAAGCTTTCTTT.

A single count supports this clone. The rearrangement joins TRBV19 to TRBJ1-1, with 7 nucleotides matching TRBD1. CDR1 and CDR2 (germline): LNHDA, SQIVND (reference sequence). There are 14 residues in the CDR3. V shed 3 bases and J 1 base; nucleotides not matched to a gene: 2. CDR3 sequence reads: CASSMGQKNTEAFF. The CDR3 DNA reads as TGTGCCAGTAGTATGGGACAGAAGAACACTGAAGCTTTCTTT. Together with reference TRBV19 and TRBJ1-1, the CDR3 gives the full variable domain: DGGITQSPKYLFRKEGQNVTLSCEQNLNHDAMYWYRQDPGQGLRLIYYSQIVNDFQKGDIAEGYSVSREKKESFPLTVTSAQKNPTAFYLCASSMGQKNTEAFFGQGTRLTVV.

This rearrangement joins TRBV19 to TRBJ1-1; tentative D call: TRBD1 (6 bases). The germline CDR1 and CDR2 sequences are LNHDA and SQIVND (reference sequence). The CDR3 consists of 16 residues. Trimming removed 0 bases at V and 1 base at J, with 12 bases between. In nucleotides, the CDR3 is TGTGCCAGTAGTATAGACGGGGGGGGCCCGAACACTGAAGCTTTCTTT. Its translation: CASSIDGGGPNTEAFF.

This clone occurred once. The rearrangement links TRBV5-1 to TRBJ2-1; 8 positions agree with TRBD2. V dropped 4 bases and J dropped 4; count of bases not matched to a gene: 4. Looked up from germline, CDR1 is SGHRS and CDR2 is YFSETQ. This CDR3 is 14 amino acids long. In DNA, the CDR3 is TGCGCCAGCAGCAATAGCGGGGCTTACAATGAGCAGTTCTTC. Its translation: CASSNSGAYNEQFF.

V and J are TRBV24-1 and TRBJ1-2; TRBD1 matches 7 bases. V lost 6 bases and J lost 4; bases outside the gene matches: 13. The CDR3 length is 16 residues. The V gene's germline CDR1 is KGHDR and CDR2 SFDVKD. Here the CDR3 DNA reads TGTGCCACCAGTCCCGTCTTCCAGGGGGTCGGCTATGGCTACACCTTC. Translated, it gives CATSPVFQGVGYGYTF.

The CDR3 sequence: CASSLMRAAEAFF. In DNA, the CDR3 is TGTGCCAGCAGTTTAATGAGGGCTGCTGAAGCTTTCTTT. This chain connects TRBV12-3 or TRBV12-4 to TRBJ1-1; D uncertain. Trimming cost V 2 bases and J 6 bases, with 10 bases left between them. The CDR3 length is 13 residues.

This clone has a handful of counts. The chain joins TRBV3-1 (or the pseudogene TRBV3-2) to TRBJ1-2, with 8 nucleotides matching TRBD1. Germline CDR1 is LGHDT and CDR2 is YNNKEL (reference sequence). After removal of 6 bases from V and 4 bases from J, the junction contained 7 bases not matched to a gene. CDR3 size: 14 residues. CDR3 DNA sequence: TGTGCCAGCAGTAAGGGACAGGACGGCTATGGCTACACCTTC. Amino acid sequence: CASSKGQDGYGYTF.

This chain uses TRBV5-1 with TRBJ1-2; maybe TRBD1 (5 bases). V was clipped by 0 bases and J by 13 bases, with 22 bases between them. Germline V lookup: CDR1 SGHRS, CDR2 YFSETQ. The CDR3 sequence is 15 residues long. The CDR3 loop reads CASSLEGRVYGGRTF. The CDR3 DNA is TGCGCCAGCAGCTTGGAGGGCAGGGTGTACGGGGGTCGCACCTTC.